Following are 7 T cell receptor beta chains from one sample sequenced in a study of human T cells and chemical hapten exposure. The time point is: pre-sensitization, week 0. Treatment: therapeutic diphenylcyclopropenone sensitization with weekly scalp DPC. A single record per CDR3 protein comes from TCRdb applying MiXCR to the RACE reads. The repertoire holds around 60,000 distinct CDR3 sequences, around 7% seen once, with over 1.5% in the top ten. The sequenced sample was whole blood, obtained in connection with sensitization to the hapten diphenylcyclopropenone (DPC). These receptors all stem from a woman aged 25 to 45 with alopecia areata. Some clones in this sample may be carry-over from other donors' samples.

This chain joins TRBV7-9 and TRBJ1-1, with unresolved D. Germline V gene sequence: CDR1 SEHNR, CDR2 FQNEAQ (reference sequence). Between the trimmed V and J ends, which lost 3 bases and 5 bases, there was a span of 13 bases. The CDR3 has 14 amino acids. CDR3 protein: CASSFQGSKTEAFF. The CDR3 DNA reads as TGTGCCAGCAGCTTTCAAGGGTCTAAAACTGAAGCTTTCTTT.

The table lists this clonotype with many counts. The V and J genes are TRBV15 and TRBJ1-4; weak D call: TRBD1 (6 bases). The germline V and J ends were trimmed by 4 bases and 4 bases, with 13 bases remaining between them. The CDR3 has 15 amino acids. Germline V gene lookup returns CDR1 LNHNV and CDR2 YYDKDF (reference sequence). This CDR3 is CATSKTTGDNEKLFF. As DNA, the CDR3 is TGTGCCACCAGCAAAACGACAGGCGATAATGAAAAACTGTTTTTT.

This clonotype was seen repeatedly, ten times or more. The chain employs TRBV9 and TRBJ2-1; the D is unclear. With 1 base removed from V and 5 bases from J, the gap between germline ends came to 10 bases. The CDR3 sequence is 14 residues long. Germline V CDR1 and CDR2: SGDLS, YYNGEE. CDR3 nucleotides: TGTGCCAGCAGCGTATTGATCTCAAACAATGAGCAGTTCTTC. It specifies CASSVLISNNEQFF.

This clonotype was detected many times. The chain uses TRBV7-9 and TRBJ2-7; TRBD1 agrees at 7 bases. This CDR3 spans 18 amino acids. The ends lost 5 bases at V and 1 base at J; junction bases unmatched: 17. Germline values: CDR1 SEHNR, CDR2 FQNEAQ (reference sequence). The CDR3 bases are TGTGCCAGCAGCCTACCCACCCGGACAGGCCCTTTATCCTACGAGCAGTACTTC. Residues: CASSLPTRTGPLSYEQYF.

In its sample, this clonotype was seen many times. This chain joins TRBV6-5 and TRBJ1-1; D is ambiguous. Germline lookup yields CDR1 MNHEY and CDR2 SVGAGI. CDR3 length equals 14 residues. V was clipped by 2 bases and J by 3 bases, with 10 bases between them. CDR3 nucleotides: TGTGCCAGCAGTTACCGGAATTTGGACACTGAAGCTTTCTTT. Residues: CASSYRNLDTEAFF.

The sample holds many counts of this clonotype. The gene calls are TRBV30 and TRBJ1-1; D uncertain. V lost 0 bases and J lost 8, with 10 bases in between. Germline values: CDR1 GTSNPN, CDR2 SVGIG (reference sequence). This CDR3 region has 12 residues. CDR3 coding DNA: TGTGCCTGGAGTGTAGGTTTGGGAGAAGCTTTCTTT. Encoded protein: CAWSVGLGEAFF.

V gene TRBV5-8 combines with J gene TRBJ2-7, with D possibly being TRBD2 (6 bases). Germline V gene data show CDR1 as SGHTS and CDR2 as YDEGEE. The CDR3 covers 14 residues. V was shortened by 7 bases and J by 3 bases, with 17 bases between the two germline ends. The DNA of the CDR3 is TGTGCCAGCCGGGACTGGGACCGCTTCTACGAGCAGTACTTC. Translated: CASRDWDRFYEQYF.